This T cell receptor (beta chain) is from a study of graft-versus-host responses after intestinal transplantation. Across the whole study: Recipients were all induced with anti-thymocyte globulin, then given tacrolimus and steroids for around three years.

Study results and limitations: Allograft clonal ratios (graft-versus-host to host-versus-graft) were high in patients who had graft-donor T cell macrochimerism.

Clones were read by immunoSEQ multiplex PCR, and TCRdb kept only the in-frame ones, dropping some. The repertoire holds over 100,000 clones, with about 95% as singletons. The CDR3 runs to 13 residues. Germline V gene data show CDR1 as SNHLY and CDR2 as FYNNEI. V lost 6 bases and J lost 5, with 13 bases in between. Comment on this clone: Its target is not known.

This TCR was sampled from a human donor who received an intestinal transplant. The V call is TRBV2, the J call TRBJ1-1; D ambiguous. The specimen comprised unstimulated CD8+ T cells sorted from spleen or lymph node cells, sampled before intestinal transplant. The CDR3 DNA is TGTGCCAGCAGCGGAGGTTCCGGGACTGAAGCTTTCTTT. This translates into CASSGGSGTEAFF. Full variable domain (rest looked up from reference TRBV2 and TRBJ1-1): EPEVTQTPSHQVTQMGQEVILRCVPISNHLYFYWYRQILGQKVEFLVSFYNNEISEKSEIFDDQFSVERPDGSNFTLKIRSTKLEDSAMYFCASSGGSGTEAFFGQGTRLTVV.